This is a list of T cell receptor beta chains from one sample in a study of blood T cells in healthy people across ages. MiXCR was run by TCRdb on the 5' RACE reads, yielding one entry per CDR3 protein. The profile shows about 640,000 distinct CDR3 sequences, 40% to 45% of them singletons. The sequenced material came from blood. All receptors derive from a man at least 80 years old in good health. The CDR3 runs from the conserved cysteine through the conserved F or W. D genes are given only for firm matches. The listing skips clone size in some rows; elsewhere it reads once, few, many or a size class.

V gene: TRBV15
clone size: -
J gene: TRBJ1-4
D gene: -
CDR3 protein: CATSRDTGEYEKLFF
CDR3 DNA: TGTGCCACCAGCAGAGATACTGGAGAATATGAAAAACTGTTTTTT

V gene: TRBV29-1
clone size: few
J gene: TRBJ1-2
D gene: -
CDR3 protein: CSVEDGLGRAWFSYTF
CDR3 DNA: TGCAGCGTTGAAGATGGCTTGGGGAGGGCATGGTTCAGTTACACCTTC

V gene: TRBV29-1
clone size: once
J gene: TRBJ2-7
D gene: TRBD2
CDR3 protein: CSVEDTLAGSYEQYF
CDR3 DNA: TGCAGCGTTGAAGATACGCTAGCGGGAAGCTACGAGCAGTACTTC

V gene: TRBV7-6
clone size: -
J gene: TRBJ2-7
D gene: -
CDR3 protein: CASSPLGGGGYEQYF
CDR3 DNA: TGTGCCAGCAGCCCCCTTGGGGGGGGCGGTTACGAGCAGTACTTC

V gene: TRBV5-1
clone size: -
J gene: TRBJ2-7
D gene: TRBD2
CDR3 protein: CASSLQFGAGGSSYEQYF
CDR3 DNA: TGCGCCAGCAGCTTGCAATTTGGAGCGGGAGGGAGCTCCTACGAGCAGTACTTC

V gene: TRBV24-1
clone size: few
J gene: TRBJ2-6
D gene: -
CDR3 protein: CATSSSLITELSGANVLTF
CDR3 DNA: TGTGCCACCTCATCCAGTCTGATAACAGAACTATCTGGGGCCAACGTCCTGACTTTC

V gene: TRBV5-1
clone size: few
J gene: TRBJ1-2
D gene: -
CDR3 protein: CASSLTGLSYGYTF
CDR3 DNA: TGCGCCAGCAGCTTAACAGGGCTCTCCTATGGCTACACCTTC

V gene: TRBV6-9
clone size: -
J gene: TRBJ2-7
D gene: -
CDR3 protein: CASRLYEQYF
CDR3 DNA: TGTGCCAGCAGACTCTACGAGCAGTACTTC

V gene: TRBV20-1
clone size: -
J gene: TRBJ2-7
D gene: -
CDR3 protein: CSASGGKGYEQYF
CDR3 DNA: TGCAGTGCTAGCGGGGGCAAAGGCTACGAGCAGTACTTC

V gene: TRBV28
clone size: few
J gene: TRBJ2-7
D gene: TRBD1
CDR3 protein: CASSDKPGQGPYEQYF
CDR3 DNA: TGTGCCAGCAGTGATAAGCCGGGACAGGGGCCCTACGAGCAGTACTTC

V gene: TRBV9
clone size: -
J gene: TRBJ1-1
D gene: -
CDR3 protein: CASSPRVRNTEAFF
CDR3 DNA: TGTGCCAGCAGCCCCCGGGTCAGGAACACTGAAGCTTTCTTT

V gene: TRBV27
clone size: -
J gene: TRBJ1-2
D gene: TRBD1
CDR3 protein: CASSPRTGGRARSYTF
CDR3 DNA: TGTGCCAGCAGTCCCCGGACAGGGGGCCGGGCTAGGTCATACACCTTC

V gene: TRBV7-2
clone size: -
J gene: TRBJ2-3
D gene: TRBD2
CDR3 protein: CASSALSLAGGVTDTQYF
CDR3 DNA: TGTGCCAGCAGCGCCCTTTCTCTAGCGGGAGGGGTAACAGATACGCAGTATTTT

V gene: TRBV28
clone size: few
J gene: TRBJ2-1
D gene: -
CDR3 protein: CASSAGFFNEQFF
CDR3 DNA: TGTGCCAGCAGTGCGGGATTCTTCAATGAGCAGTTCTTC

V gene: TRBV6-6
clone size: -
J gene: TRBJ2-2
D gene: TRBD1
CDR3 protein: CASTRQGFGAGELFF
CDR3 DNA: TGTGCCAGCACCCGACAGGGGTTTGGCGCCGGGGAGCTGTTTTTT

V gene: TRBV7-8
clone size: few
J gene: TRBJ2-5
D gene: -
CDR3 protein: CASSSIKDLQETQYF
CDR3 DNA: TGTGCCAGCAGCTCAATAAAAGACCTCCAAGAGACCCAGTACTTC

V gene: TRBV28
clone size: -
J gene: TRBJ1-2
D gene: TRBD1
CDR3 protein: CASEGTAARGSGYTF
CDR3 DNA: TGTGCCAGCGAGGGGACAGCGGCAAGGGGATCGGGCTACACCTTC

V gene: TRBV7-2
clone size: -
J gene: TRBJ2-1
D gene: TRBD2
CDR3 protein: CASSPPRGGPFF
CDR3 DNA: TGTGCCAGCAGCCCCCCCCGGGGAGGGCCGTTCTTC

V gene: TRBV18
clone size: few
J gene: TRBJ1-1
D gene: -
CDR3 protein: CASSPSREANTEAFF
CDR3 DNA: TGTGCCAGCTCACCCAGCAGGGAGGCGAACACTGAAGCTTTCTTT

V gene: TRBV6-2/TRBV6-3
clone size: -
J gene: TRBJ2-7
D gene: TRBD2
CDR3 protein: CASSLRRAGGYEQYF
CDR3 DNA: TGTGCCAGCAGTTTGCGACGAGCGGGAGGGTACGAGCAGTACTTC

V gene: TRBV6-6
clone size: -
J gene: TRBJ2-5
D gene: TRBD2
CDR3 protein: CASRFGLAGKETQYF
CDR3 DNA: TGTGCCAGCAGGTTCGGACTAGCGGGGAAAGAGACCCAGTACTTC

V gene: TRBV2
clone size: many
J gene: TRBJ2-5
D gene: TRBD1
CDR3 protein: CASSGPGQGFETQYF
CDR3 DNA: TGTGCCAGCAGCGGACCTGGACAGGGGTTCGAGACCCAGTACTTC

V gene: TRBV27
clone size: -
J gene: TRBJ2-3
D gene: -
CDR3 protein: CASSAPRRVPDTQYF
CDR3 DNA: TGTGCCAGCAGCGCGCCAAGGAGGGTCCCAGATACGCAGTATTTT

V gene: TRBV13
clone size: -
J gene: TRBJ2-3
D gene: -
CDR3 protein: CASSLTQSGTDTQYF
CDR3 DNA: TGTGCCAGCAGCTTGACCCAAAGCGGCACAGATACGCAGTATTTT

V gene: TRBV4-3
clone size: -
J gene: TRBJ2-7
D gene: -
CDR3 protein: CASSQEPRLRQYF
CDR3 DNA: TGCGCCAGCAGCCAAGAACCCCGTTTAAGGCAGTACTTC

V gene: TRBV5-1
clone size: -
J gene: TRBJ2-3
D gene: -
CDR3 protein: CASSLEDSSTDTQYF
CDR3 DNA: TGCGCCAGCAGCTTGGAAGACTCTAGCACAGATACGCAGTATTTT

V gene: TRBV28
clone size: many
J gene: TRBJ2-7
D gene: -
CDR3 protein: CASSLWQATHEQYF
CDR3 DNA: TGTGCCAGCAGTTTATGGCAGGCCACCCACGAGCAGTACTTC

V gene: TRBV4-3
clone size: -
J gene: TRBJ2-1
D gene: TRBD2
CDR3 protein: CASSQDPTGGDEQFF
CDR3 DNA: TGCGCCAGCAGCCAAGATCCCACGGGGGGGGATGAGCAGTTCTTC

V gene: TRBV2
clone size: few
J gene: TRBJ2-2
D gene: -
CDR3 protein: CASSEGRATGELFF
CDR3 DNA: TGTGCCAGCAGTGAAGGGAGGGCCACCGGGGAGCTGTTTTTT

V gene: TRBV9
clone size: -
J gene: TRBJ2-1
D gene: TRBD2
CDR3 protein: CASSPTGGNNEQFF
CDR3 DNA: TGTGCCAGCAGCCCGACCGGGGGGAACAATGAGCAGTTCTTC

V gene: TRBV7-9
clone size: few
J gene: TRBJ2-7
D gene: TRBD1
CDR3 protein: CASSLSGQGVEQYF
CDR3 DNA: TGTGCCAGCAGCTTATCGGGACAGGGTGTGGAGCAGTACTTC

V gene: TRBV20-1
clone size: -
J gene: TRBJ2-5
D gene: -
CDR3 protein: CSARDLKTQYF
CDR3 DNA: TGCAGTGCTAGGGACCTCAAGACCCAGTACTTC

V gene: TRBV27
clone size: -
J gene: TRBJ2-7
D gene: -
CDR3 protein: CASSLDRISYEQYF
CDR3 DNA: TGTGCCAGCAGTTTAGACAGGATCTCCTACGAGCAGTACTTC

V gene: TRBV5-1
clone size: -
J gene: TRBJ2-5
D gene: -
CDR3 protein: CASSLGYETQYF
CDR3 DNA: TGCGCCAGCAGCTTGGGGTATGAGACCCAGTACTTC

V gene: TRBV19
clone size: -
J gene: TRBJ1-5
D gene: -
CDR3 protein: CASSTEGAPNQPQHF
CDR3 DNA: TGTGCCAGTAGTACGGAGGGCGCGCCAAATCAGCCCCAGCATTTT